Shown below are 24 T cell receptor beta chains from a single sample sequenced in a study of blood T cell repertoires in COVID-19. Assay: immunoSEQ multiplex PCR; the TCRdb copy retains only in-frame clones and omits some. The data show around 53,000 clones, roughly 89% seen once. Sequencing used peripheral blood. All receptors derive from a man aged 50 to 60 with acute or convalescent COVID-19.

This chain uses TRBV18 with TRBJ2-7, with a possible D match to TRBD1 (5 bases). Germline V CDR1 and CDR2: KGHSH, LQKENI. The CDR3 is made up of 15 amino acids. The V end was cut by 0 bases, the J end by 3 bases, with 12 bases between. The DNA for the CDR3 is TGTGCCAGCTCACCACCGGGGCTTCCAGGCTACGAGCAGTACTTC. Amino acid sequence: CASSPPGLPGYEQYF.

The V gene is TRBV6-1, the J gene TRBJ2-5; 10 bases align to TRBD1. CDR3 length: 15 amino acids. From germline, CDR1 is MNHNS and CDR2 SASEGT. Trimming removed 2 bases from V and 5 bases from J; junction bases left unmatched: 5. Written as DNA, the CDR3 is TGTGCCAGCAGTGAAAGGGACAGGGGATCTGAGACCCAGTACTTC. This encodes CASSERDRGSETQYF.

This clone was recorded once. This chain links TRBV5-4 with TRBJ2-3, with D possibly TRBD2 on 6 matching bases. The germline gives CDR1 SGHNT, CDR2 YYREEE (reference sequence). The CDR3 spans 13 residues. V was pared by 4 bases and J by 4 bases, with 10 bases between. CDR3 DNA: TGTGCCAGCAGCCCTCGGGAGCCAGATACGCAGTATTTT. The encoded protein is CASSPREPDTQYF. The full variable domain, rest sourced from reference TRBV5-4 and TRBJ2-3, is ETGVTQSPTHLIKTRGQQVTLRCSSQSGHNTVSWYQQALGQGPQFIFQYYREEENGRGNFPPRFSGLQFPNYSSELNVNALELDDSALYLCASSPREPDTQYFGPGTRLTVL.

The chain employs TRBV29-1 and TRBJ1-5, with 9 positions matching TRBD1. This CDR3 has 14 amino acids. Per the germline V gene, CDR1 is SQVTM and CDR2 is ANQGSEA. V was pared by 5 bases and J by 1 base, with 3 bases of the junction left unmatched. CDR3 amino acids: CSVSGTGSNQPQHF. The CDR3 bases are TGCAGCGTTTCCGGGACAGGGAGCAATCAGCCCCAGCATTTT.

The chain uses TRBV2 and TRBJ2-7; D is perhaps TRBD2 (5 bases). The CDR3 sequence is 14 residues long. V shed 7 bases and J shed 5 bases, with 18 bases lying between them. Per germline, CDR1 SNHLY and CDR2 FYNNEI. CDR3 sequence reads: CASTWGRERDEQYF. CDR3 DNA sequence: TGTGCCAGCACCTGGGGTCGGGAACGCGACGAGCAGTACTTC.

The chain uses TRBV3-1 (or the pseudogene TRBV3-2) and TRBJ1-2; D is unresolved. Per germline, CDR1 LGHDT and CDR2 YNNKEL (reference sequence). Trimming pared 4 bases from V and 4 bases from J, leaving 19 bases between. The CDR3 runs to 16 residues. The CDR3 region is CASSPEDRARVYGYTF. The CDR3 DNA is TGTGCCAGCAGCCCCGAGGATCGGGCGAGGGTCTATGGCTACACCTTC.

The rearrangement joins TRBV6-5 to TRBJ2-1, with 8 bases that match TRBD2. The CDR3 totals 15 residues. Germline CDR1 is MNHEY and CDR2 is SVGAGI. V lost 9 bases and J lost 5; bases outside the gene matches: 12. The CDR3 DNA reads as TGTGCCAGTACCCCGGGGGGAGCGGGAGACAATGAGCAGTTCTTC. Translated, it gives CASTPGGAGDNEQFF.

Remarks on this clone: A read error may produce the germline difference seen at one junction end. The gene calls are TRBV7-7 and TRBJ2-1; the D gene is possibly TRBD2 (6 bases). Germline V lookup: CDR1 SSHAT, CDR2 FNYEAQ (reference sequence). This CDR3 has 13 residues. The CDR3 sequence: CASSSAGYNEQFF. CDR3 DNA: TGTGCTAGCAGCTCTGCGGGGTACAATGAGCAGTTCTTC.

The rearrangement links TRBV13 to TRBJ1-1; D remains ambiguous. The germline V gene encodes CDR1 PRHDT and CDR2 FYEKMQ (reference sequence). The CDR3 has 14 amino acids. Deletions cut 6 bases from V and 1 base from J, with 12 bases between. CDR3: CASRPRMKNTEAFF. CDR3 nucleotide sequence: TGTGCCAGCAGGCCTAGGATGAAGAACACTGAAGCTTTCTTT.

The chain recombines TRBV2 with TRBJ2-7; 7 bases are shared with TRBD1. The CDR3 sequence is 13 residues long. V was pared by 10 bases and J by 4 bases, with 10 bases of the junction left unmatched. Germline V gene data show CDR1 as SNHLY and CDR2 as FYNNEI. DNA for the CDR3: TGTGCCACCGGAACCAACAGGGGTTACGAGCAGTACTTC. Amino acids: CATGTNRGYEQYF.

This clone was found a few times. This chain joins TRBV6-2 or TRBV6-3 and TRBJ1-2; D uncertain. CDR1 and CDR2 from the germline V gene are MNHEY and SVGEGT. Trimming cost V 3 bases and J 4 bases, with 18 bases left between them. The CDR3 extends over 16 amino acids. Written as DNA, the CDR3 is TGTGCCAGCAGTTATACCCCGGGAGGGCGTAGCTATGGCTACACCTTC. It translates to CASSYTPGGRSYGYTF.

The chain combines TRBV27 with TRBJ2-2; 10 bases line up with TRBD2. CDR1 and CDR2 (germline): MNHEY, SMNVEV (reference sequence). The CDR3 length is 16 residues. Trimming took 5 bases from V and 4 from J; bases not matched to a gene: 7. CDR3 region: CASSTGTSEGTGELFF. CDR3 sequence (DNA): TGTGCCAGCAGTACCGGGACTAGCGAAGGCACCGGGGAGCTGTTTTTT.

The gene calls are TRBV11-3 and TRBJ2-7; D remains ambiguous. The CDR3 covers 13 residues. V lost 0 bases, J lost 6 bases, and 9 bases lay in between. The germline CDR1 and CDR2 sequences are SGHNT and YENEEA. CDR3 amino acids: CASSLDAPGEQYF. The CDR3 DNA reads TGTGCCAGCAGCTTAGATGCCCCAGGCGAGCAGTACTTC.

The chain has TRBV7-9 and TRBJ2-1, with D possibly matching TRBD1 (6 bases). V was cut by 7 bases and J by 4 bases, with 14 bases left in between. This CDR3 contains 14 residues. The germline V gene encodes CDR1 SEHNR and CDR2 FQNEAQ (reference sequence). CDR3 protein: CASNAGTGYNEQFF. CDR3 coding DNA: TGTGCCAGCAACGCAGGAACAGGGTACAATGAGCAGTTCTTC.

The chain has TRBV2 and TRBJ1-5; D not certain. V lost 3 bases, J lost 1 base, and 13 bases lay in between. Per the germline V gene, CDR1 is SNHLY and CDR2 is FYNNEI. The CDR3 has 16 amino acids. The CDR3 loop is CASSDQPPGSNQPQHF. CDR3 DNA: TGTGCCAGCAGTGACCAACCCCCTGGCAGCAATCAGCCCCAGCATTTT.

The CDR3 DNA reads as TGCGCCAGCAGCTTGACAGGGTTCAATCAGCCCCAGCATTTT. The encoded protein is CASSLTGFNQPQHF. This chain connects TRBV5-1 to TRBJ1-5; D is perhaps TRBD1 (6 bases). Trimming removed 1 base at V and 3 bases at J, with 8 bases between. Germline loops: CDR1 SGHRS, CDR2 YFSETQ. CDR3 length: 14 amino acids.

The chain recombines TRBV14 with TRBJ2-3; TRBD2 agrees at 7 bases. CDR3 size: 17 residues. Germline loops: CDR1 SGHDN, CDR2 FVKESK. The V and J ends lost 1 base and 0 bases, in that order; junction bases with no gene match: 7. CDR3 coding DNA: TGTGCCAGCAGCCAAGTTGGGGGACTATATAGCACAGATACGCAGTATTTT. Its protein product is CASSQVGGLYSTDTQYF.

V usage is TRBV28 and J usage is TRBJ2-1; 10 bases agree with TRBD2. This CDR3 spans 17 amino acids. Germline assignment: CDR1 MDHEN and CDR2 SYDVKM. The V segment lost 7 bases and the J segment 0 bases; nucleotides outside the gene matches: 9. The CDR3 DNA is TGTGCCAGCACCTCTAGCGGGAGTCCGACCTCCTACAATGAGCAGTTCTTC. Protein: CASTSSGSPTSYNEQFF.

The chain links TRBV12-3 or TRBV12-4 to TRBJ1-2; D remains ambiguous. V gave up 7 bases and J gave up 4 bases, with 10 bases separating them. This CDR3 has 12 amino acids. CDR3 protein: CASTQSFYGYTF. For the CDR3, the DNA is TGTGCCAGCACCCAAAGCTTCTATGGCTACACCTTC.

CDR3 sequence (DNA): TGTGCCAGCAGGCGAGCGGGAGGGGCCTACAATGAGCAGTTCTTC. It translates to CASRRAGGAYNEQFF. The chain joins TRBV28 to TRBJ2-1, with 10 nucleotides matching TRBD2. This CDR3 is 15 amino acids long. The V gene's germline CDR1 is MDHEN and CDR2 SYDVKM. V lost 6 bases and J lost 2; bases outside the gene matches: 4.

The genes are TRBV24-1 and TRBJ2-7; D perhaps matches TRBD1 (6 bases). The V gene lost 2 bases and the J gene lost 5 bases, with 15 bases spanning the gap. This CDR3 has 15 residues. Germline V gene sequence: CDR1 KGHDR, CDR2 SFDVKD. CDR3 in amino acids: CATSDSQDSLNEQYF. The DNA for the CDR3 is TGTGCCACCAGTGATTCCCAGGACAGTCTTAACGAGCAGTACTTC.

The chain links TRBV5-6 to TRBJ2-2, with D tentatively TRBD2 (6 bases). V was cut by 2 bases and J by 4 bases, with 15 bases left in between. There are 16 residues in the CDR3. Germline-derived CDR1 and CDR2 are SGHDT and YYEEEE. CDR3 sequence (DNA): TGTGCCAGCAGCTTTATCGCGGGGCCGGCCACCGGGGAGCTGTTTTTT. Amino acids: CASSFIAGPATGELFF.

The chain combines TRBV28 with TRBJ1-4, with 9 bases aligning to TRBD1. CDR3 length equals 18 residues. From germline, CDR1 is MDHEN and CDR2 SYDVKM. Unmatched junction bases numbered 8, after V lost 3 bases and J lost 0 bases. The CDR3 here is CASSFPGTGPSTNEKLFF. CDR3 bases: TGTGCCAGCAGTTTCCCCGGGACAGGGCCTTCAACTAATGAAAAACTGTTTTTT.

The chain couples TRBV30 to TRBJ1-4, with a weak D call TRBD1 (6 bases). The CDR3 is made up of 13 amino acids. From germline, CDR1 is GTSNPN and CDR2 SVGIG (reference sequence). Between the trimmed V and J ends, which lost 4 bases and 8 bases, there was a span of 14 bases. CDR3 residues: CAWKPGTSEKLFF. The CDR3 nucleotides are TGTGCCTGGAAACCCGGGACATCCGAAAAACTGTTTTTT.